This TCR beta chain was identified during a study of shared clonotypes between healthy human individuals. This clone came up once. The antigen is unknown. Study-wide results and caveats: Non-shared clonotypes displayed generation probabilities falling below those of clonotypes present in all four donors. Sequencing depth was a factor that was expected to affect clonotype sharing among donors. Sorted-subset sequencing was shown by rarefaction to be incomplete despite large depth.

Execution of the assay was at deep level. Libraries were prepared by immunoSEQ multiplex PCR; TCRdb keeps only in-frame clonotypes and omits some of them. The sample consists of roughly 2.5 million clones, 90% to 95% of them appearing once. Sample: naive CD4+ T cells sorted from blood. The subset: CD45RA+ positively selected. The clonotype was recovered from a man aged 18 to 29 in good health.

This CDR3 reads CASRVTGTRTEAFF. CDR3 DNA: TGTGCCAGCAGGGTGACAGGGACGAGGACTGAAGCTTTCTTT. The rearrangement uses TRBV6-1 and TRBJ1-1; TRBD1 matches 7 bases. J was trimmed by 5 bases and V by 6 bases; bases with no gene match: 9. The CDR3 contains 14 residues. CDR1 MNHNS and CDR2 SASEGT come from the germline V gene.